The 29 T cell receptor beta chains in this list originate from one sample, sequenced in a study of identical twins. TCRdb re-analysed the 5' RACE reads in MiXCR, keeping a single row per CDR3 protein. The sample includes 450,000 to 600,000 distinct CDR3 sequences, approximately 20% seen only once; the top ten take approximately 0.48%. The same sample was also studied in work on yellow fever vaccine responses in identical twins.

Sequenced: CD4+ T cells sorted from blood. Receptors originate from a woman aged 18 to 35 in good health.

The chain is built from TRBV3-1 and TRBJ2-2, with D uncertain. The V gene's germline CDR1 is LGHDT and CDR2 YNNKEL (reference sequence). V gave up 4 bases and J gave up 8 bases, with 8 bases separating them. The CDR3 spans 12 residues. CDR3 sequence: CASSPSYGELFF. Here the CDR3 DNA reads TGTGCCAGCAGCCCCTCGTATGGGGAGCTGTTTTTT.

The chain links TRBV7-2 to TRBJ2-2; D is undetermined. This CDR3 contains 16 residues. V was pared by 5 bases and J by 0 bases, with 13 bases between. CDR1 SGHTA and CDR2 FQGNSA come from the germline V gene. CDR3 sequence reads: CASSTRSNSNTGELFF. The CDR3 DNA is TGTGCCAGCAGCACCAGAAGTAATTCGAACACCGGGGAGCTGTTTTTT.

This rearrangement joins TRBV6-5 to TRBJ1-2; D may be TRBD1 (5 bases). The CDR3 sequence is 13 residues long. Germline-derived CDR1 and CDR2 are MNHEY and SVGAGI. Between the trimmed V and J ends, which lost 3 bases and 8 bases, there was a span of 13 bases. The DNA of the CDR3 is TGTGCCAGCAGTTATTCGCCCGGGGACGGCTACACCTTC. Protein sequence: CASSYSPGDGYTF.

The chain couples TRBV2 to TRBJ2-1, with 8 bases lining up with TRBD1. Germline V gene lookup returns CDR1 SNHLY and CDR2 FYNNEI. The CDR3 totals 15 residues. With V trimmed by 6 bases and J by 1 base, 5 bases remained unmatched. The CDR3 DNA is TGTGCCAGCAGCTACGACAGGGGATCCTACAATGAGCAGTTCTTC. Encoded protein: CASSYDRGSYNEQFF.

This clonotype was seen only a few times. The chain uses TRBV28 and TRBJ2-6; weak D call: TRBD1 (5 bases). Trimming removed 6 bases from V and 1 base from J, with 10 bases in between. Germline-derived CDR1 and CDR2 are MDHEN and SYDVKM. The CDR3 runs to 15 residues. Written as DNA, the CDR3 is TGTGCCAGCAGATCAGGGTTGTCTGGGGCCAACGTCCTGACTTTC. It codes for CASRSGLSGANVLTF.

The chain links TRBV6-2 or TRBV6-3 to TRBJ2-7; D unclear. There are 11 residues in the CDR3. Deletions cut 8 bases from V and 3 bases from J, with 8 bases between. Germline V gene lookup returns CDR1 MNHEY and CDR2 SVGEGT. Here the CDR3 DNA reads TGTGCCAGCGGACGATTCTACGAGCAGTACTTC. Translated, it gives CASGRFYEQYF.

This clonotype has only a few counts. This chain connects TRBV10-3 to TRBJ1-1; D call uncertain. The CDR3 sequence is 14 residues long. Germline loops: CDR1 ENHRY, CDR2 SYGVKD. Deletions cut 0 bases from V and 2 bases from J, with 7 bases between. CDR3 nucleotide sequence: TGTGCCATCAGTGAGTCGATGGCCAACACTGAAGCTTTCTTT. This translates into CAISESMANTEAFF.

V usage is TRBV5-1 and J usage is TRBJ2-7; D is unresolved. The germline V gene encodes CDR1 SGHRS and CDR2 YFSETQ. V was shortened by 0 bases and J by 3 bases, with 13 bases between the two germline ends. The CDR3 covers 15 residues. The CDR3 reads CASSLESDGYYEQYF. CDR3 coding DNA: TGCGCCAGCAGCTTGGAGTCGGACGGATACTACGAGCAGTACTTC.

The chain uses TRBV3-1 and TRBJ2-3; a possible D gene is TRBD1 (5 bases). V gave up 2 bases and J gave up 3 bases, with 12 bases separating them. Germline-derived CDR1 and CDR2 are LGHDT and YNNKEL (reference sequence). The CDR3 has 15 amino acids. The DNA for the CDR3 is TGTGCCAGCAGCCAACTGAACAGGCATACAGATACGCAGTATTTT. Translating gives CASSQLNRHTDTQYF.

In its sample, this clonotype was seen a few times. The rearrangement joins TRBV27 to TRBJ2-7, with D possibly being TRBD1 (6 bases). Germline CDR1 is MNHEY and CDR2 is SMNVEV (reference sequence). Trimming took off 2 bases at V and 5 bases at J, with 13 bases between the two ends. CDR3 size: 14 residues. CDR3: CASSLRATGHEQYF. CDR3 nucleotides: TGTGCCAGCAGTTTAAGGGCGACAGGCCACGAGCAGTACTTC.

The CDR3 is CSAWEQTFDNEQFF. For the CDR3, the DNA is TGCAGTGCGTGGGAACAGACGTTTGACAATGAGCAGTTCTTC. V is TRBV20-1 and J is TRBJ2-1; D is unresolved. The germline gives CDR1 DFQATT, CDR2 SNEGSKA (reference sequence). Trimming cost V 6 bases and J 5 bases, with 17 bases left between them. The CDR3 extends over 14 amino acids.

This clonotype was observed a handful of times. V is TRBV20-1 and J is TRBJ2-1, with D possibly called TRBD1 or TRBD2 (6 bases each). The length of the CDR3 is 13 residues. Trimming removed 6 bases at V and 3 bases at J, with 12 bases between. Germline-derived CDR1 and CDR2 are DFQATT and SNEGSKA (reference sequence). CDR3 coding DNA: TGCAGTGCCGAGGGGGGCGGCTACAATGAGCAGTTCTTC. Protein sequence: CSAEGGGYNEQFF.

The chain employs TRBV5-4 and TRBJ2-1, with TRBD1 matching 7 bases. The germline V gene encodes CDR1 SGHNT and CDR2 YYREEE (reference sequence). Losses at the gene ends were 4 bases for V and 0 bases for J; bases not matched to a gene: 7. The CDR3 consists of 16 residues. The CDR3 loop is CASSRGGPSSYNEQFF. In nucleotides, the CDR3 is TGTGCCAGCAGCCGAGGGGGCCCGAGCTCCTACAATGAGCAGTTCTTC.

This sequence joins TRBV28 and TRBJ2-4; perhaps D is TRBD1 or TRBD2 (5 bases each). V lost 5 bases and J 6 bases, leaving 14 bases between the germline ends. Germline CDR1 is MDHEN and CDR2 is SYDVKM. The CDR3 is 14 amino acids. The CDR3 reads CASSPTGGGNIQYF. CDR3 sequence (DNA): TGTGCCAGCAGTCCAACGGGTGGGGGAAACATTCAGTACTTC.

This clonotype was seen ten or more times. At one end the junction does not follow the germline gene, possibly because of a read error. The genes are TRBV5-1 and TRBJ1-1; D unclear. Germline CDR1 reads SGHRS; CDR2 reads YFSETQ. The CDR3 consists of 13 residues. CDR3 region: CASSPDGNTEAFF. DNA for the CDR3: TGTGCCAGCAGCCCGGACGGGAACACTGAAGCTTTCTTT. Based on the CDR3 plus reference TRBV5-1 and TRBJ1-1, the full variable domain is KAGVTQTPRYLIKTRGQQVTLSCSPISGHRSVSWYQQTPGQGLQFLFEYFSETQRNKGNFPGRFSGRQFSNSRSEMNVSTLELGDSALYLCASSPDGNTEAFFGQGTRLTVV.

This clonotype was seen more than once but under ten times. This chain connects TRBV10-3 to TRBJ2-2; D gene ambiguous. This CDR3 comprises 12 residues. The germline CDR1 and CDR2 sequences are ENHRY and SYGVKD. Trimming removed 7 bases at V and 5 bases at J, with 8 bases between. Here the CDR3 reads CAIKGETGELFF. CDR3 sequence (DNA): TGTGCCATCAAAGGAGAGACCGGGGAGCTGTTTTTT.

The V and J genes are TRBV7-9 and TRBJ2-3; D gene uncertain. Between the trimmed V and J ends, which lost 5 bases and 6 bases, there was a span of 15 bases. The germline V gene encodes CDR1 SEHNR and CDR2 FQNEAQ (reference sequence). CDR3 size: 14 residues. CDR3 coding DNA: TGTGCCAGCAGCGAGACCGGGCACACGGATACGCAGTATTTT. It encodes CASSETGHTDTQYF.

The chain links TRBV6-1 to TRBJ2-7; 7 nucleotides agree with TRBD2. CDR1 is MNHNS and CDR2 is SASEGT in the germline V gene. V dropped 8 bases and J dropped 2; count of bases not matched to a gene: 12. The CDR3 runs 15 residues. CDR3 residues: CASQVAGVGAYEQYF. The CDR3 nucleotides are TGTGCCAGCCAGGTGGCGGGAGTTGGAGCCTACGAGCAGTACTTC.

This clonotype has more than one count but fewer than ten. The chain combines TRBV25-1 with TRBJ2-2, with D perhaps matching TRBD1 (6 bases). V gave up 5 bases and J gave up 0 bases, with 10 bases separating them. The CDR3 has 15 amino acids. In germline, CDR1 is MGHDK, CDR2 SYGVNS. CDR3 loop: CASSPGESNTGELFF. DNA of the CDR3: TGTGCCAGCAGTCCAGGGGAGTCGAACACCGGGGAGCTGTTTTTT.

The chain carries TRBV10-2 and TRBJ2-1; possibly TRBD2 for D (5 bases). V dropped 1 base and J dropped 0 bases, with 10 bases sitting between them. Germline assignment: CDR1 WSHSY and CDR2 SAAADI. The length of the CDR3 is 16 residues. This CDR3 is CASSELRVSSYNEQFF. In DNA form, the CDR3 reads TGCGCCAGCAGTGAGTTGAGGGTGAGCTCCTACAATGAGCAGTTCTTC.

The rearrangement links TRBV12-3 or TRBV12-4 to TRBJ2-4; 11 nucleotides match TRBD1. V shed 5 bases, J shed 2 bases, and the junction held 14 bases outside the gene matches. The CDR3 is made up of 19 amino acids. The CDR3 region is CASSTSRDRGYLSKNIQYF. In DNA, the CDR3 is TGTGCCAGCAGTACTTCCCGGGACAGGGGGTACCTTTCCAAAAACATTCAGTACTTC.

CDR3 region: CASSPGLPRSNTGELFF. CDR3 coding DNA: TGTGCCAGCAGCCCGGGACTACCTCGGTCGAACACCGGGGAGCTGTTTTTT. This rearrangement joins TRBV12-3 or TRBV12-4 to TRBJ2-2, with 7 bases identical to TRBD2. Trimming removed 6 bases from V and 0 bases from J; junction bases left unmatched: 10. The CDR3 sequence is 17 residues long.

A single count supports this clonotype. In nucleotides, the CDR3 is TGTGCCAGCAGTTCCGGGACTAGATACGAGCAGTACTTC. Protein sequence: CASSSGTRYEQYF. The chain uses TRBV28 and TRBJ2-7, with 8 bases fitting TRBD2. Germline CDR1 is MDHEN and CDR2 is SYDVKM. The length of the CDR3 is 13 residues. The ends lost 4 bases at V and 4 bases at J; junction bases unmatched: 3.

The chain has TRBV2 and TRBJ1-2; D remains unclear. The CDR3 is made up of 14 amino acids. The germline CDR1 and CDR2 sequences are SNHLY and FYNNEI. The V gene lost 8 bases and the J gene lost 5 bases, with 18 bases spanning the gap. The CDR3 here is CASGIKGVWYGYTF. As DNA, the CDR3 is TGTGCCAGCGGGATAAAGGGCGTATGGTATGGCTACACCTTC. Looking up the rest from reference TRBV2 and TRBJ1-2 gives the full variable domain: EPEVTQTPSHQVTQMGQEVILRCVPISNHLYFYWYRQILGQKVEFLVSFYNNEISEKSEIFDDQFSVERPDGSNFTLKIRSTKLEDSAMYFCASGIKGVWYGYTFGSGTRLTVV.

The CDR3 DNA reads as TGCAGTGCTACGGGGAGGCGGGAGGGCTCCAAAAACATTCAGTACTTC. This encodes CSATGRREGSKNIQYF. V usage is TRBV20-1 and J usage is TRBJ2-4, with 9 bases fitting TRBD2. V lost 4 bases and J lost 2; bases outside the gene matches: 9. CDR3 length: 16 residues. Germline CDR1 reads DFQATT; CDR2 reads SNEGSKA (reference sequence).

V is TRBV6-2 or TRBV6-3 and J is TRBJ2-1; unclear D gene. Germline V gene sequence: CDR1 MNHEY, CDR2 SVGEGT. CDR3 length equals 11 residues. V dropped 7 bases and J dropped 4 bases, with 5 bases sitting between them. CDR3 coding DNA: TGTGCCAGCACGGATTACAATGAGCAGTTCTTC. Protein product: CASTDYNEQFF.

This chain joins TRBV7-9 and TRBJ2-2, with D perhaps matching TRBD1 (6 bases). V was shortened by 1 base and J by 1 base, with 13 bases between the two germline ends. CDR1 and CDR2 (germline): SEHNR, FQNEAQ (reference sequence). The CDR3 length is 17 residues. The CDR3 spells CASSLVSEGQNTGELFF. The CDR3 nucleotides read TGTGCCAGCAGCTTAGTTTCTGAGGGACAGAACACCGGGGAGCTGTTTTTT.

This clonotype was counted only a few times. The CDR3 sequence: CASRLTATGELFF. As DNA, the CDR3 is TGTGCCAGCAGATTAACAGCTACCGGGGAGCTGTTTTTT. The chain employs TRBV13 and TRBJ2-2; D gene unclear. Germline CDR1 PRHDT, CDR2 FYEKMQ (reference sequence). The CDR3 has 13 residues. Trimming shortened V by 6 bases and J by 5 bases, and 10 bases separated the two germline ends.

This rearrangement joins TRBV20-1 to TRBJ2-7; D may correspond to TRBD1 or TRBD2 (6 bases each). Trimming took off 0 bases at V and 1 base at J, with 13 bases between the two ends. The CDR3 is 15 residues long. In germline, CDR1 is DFQATT, CDR2 SNEGSKA (reference sequence). CDR3 bases: TGCAGTGCTAGAGATGGGGGGCTGGGGTCCTACGAGCAGTACTTC. It translates to CSARDGGLGSYEQYF.